This T cell receptor (beta chain) appears in the sequencing data of a study of blood T cell repertoires in COVID-19. Whole-study context: Sites in the United States, Italy and Spain provided acute and convalescent COVID-19 samples. T cells, B-cell-depleted T cells, or PBMCs supplied cDNA or gDNA.

Under the authors' procedure: Amplification of reference gene primers provided the estimated nucleated cell counts. Assay used: immunoSEQ multiplex PCR; TCRdb lists only in-frame clones, some missing. From that table come the V and J calls and clone size; the DNA was used to work out D and trimming. Of 150,000 to 200,000 clones listed, 65% to 85% are singletons. This clonotype was obtained from a woman in her 70s who had recovered from COVID-19. The material sequenced was peripheral blood.

CDR3 sequence reads: CASSPQGYRTEAFF. The CDR3 region has the DNA TGTGCCAGCAGTCCCCAGGGGTATAGGACTGAAGCTTTCTTT. This chain links TRBV6-2 or TRBV6-3 with TRBJ1-1, with D perhaps TRBD1 (6 bases). Trimming pared 5 bases from V and 5 bases from J, leaving 15 bases between. There are 14 residues in the CDR3. Per germline, CDR1 MNHEY and CDR2 SVGEGT.